This T cell receptor (beta chain) was recovered during a study of blood T cell repertoires in COVID-19. Turning to the study itself: The United States, Italy and Spain supplied acute and convalescent COVID-19 samples. Sample material is recorded as cDNA or gDNA derived from T cells, B-cell-depleted T cells, or PBMCs.

Profiled with immunoSEQ multiplex PCR; TCRdb holds only in-frame clones, not every one. Here the sample spans roughly 30,000 clones, 88% being singletons. Those enrolled in Seattle joined during active infection and were followed longitudinally afterward. About this clone: The sample holds other DNA sequences that translate to the same CDR3.

Specimen: peripheral blood. The clonotype originates from a man between 60 and 75 years old with COVID-19, enrolled during active disease.

This CDR3 is CASSQERGGNQPQHF. The CDR3 nucleotides read TGTGCCAGCAGCCAAGAAAGGGGAGGGAATCAGCCCCAGCATTTT. This rearrangement joins TRBV4-2 to TRBJ1-5; TRBD1 is a possible D gene (5 bases). Germline-derived CDR1 and CDR2 are LGHNA and YNFKEQ. V shed 0 bases and J shed 4 bases, with 10 bases lying between them. The CDR3 is made up of 15 amino acids.